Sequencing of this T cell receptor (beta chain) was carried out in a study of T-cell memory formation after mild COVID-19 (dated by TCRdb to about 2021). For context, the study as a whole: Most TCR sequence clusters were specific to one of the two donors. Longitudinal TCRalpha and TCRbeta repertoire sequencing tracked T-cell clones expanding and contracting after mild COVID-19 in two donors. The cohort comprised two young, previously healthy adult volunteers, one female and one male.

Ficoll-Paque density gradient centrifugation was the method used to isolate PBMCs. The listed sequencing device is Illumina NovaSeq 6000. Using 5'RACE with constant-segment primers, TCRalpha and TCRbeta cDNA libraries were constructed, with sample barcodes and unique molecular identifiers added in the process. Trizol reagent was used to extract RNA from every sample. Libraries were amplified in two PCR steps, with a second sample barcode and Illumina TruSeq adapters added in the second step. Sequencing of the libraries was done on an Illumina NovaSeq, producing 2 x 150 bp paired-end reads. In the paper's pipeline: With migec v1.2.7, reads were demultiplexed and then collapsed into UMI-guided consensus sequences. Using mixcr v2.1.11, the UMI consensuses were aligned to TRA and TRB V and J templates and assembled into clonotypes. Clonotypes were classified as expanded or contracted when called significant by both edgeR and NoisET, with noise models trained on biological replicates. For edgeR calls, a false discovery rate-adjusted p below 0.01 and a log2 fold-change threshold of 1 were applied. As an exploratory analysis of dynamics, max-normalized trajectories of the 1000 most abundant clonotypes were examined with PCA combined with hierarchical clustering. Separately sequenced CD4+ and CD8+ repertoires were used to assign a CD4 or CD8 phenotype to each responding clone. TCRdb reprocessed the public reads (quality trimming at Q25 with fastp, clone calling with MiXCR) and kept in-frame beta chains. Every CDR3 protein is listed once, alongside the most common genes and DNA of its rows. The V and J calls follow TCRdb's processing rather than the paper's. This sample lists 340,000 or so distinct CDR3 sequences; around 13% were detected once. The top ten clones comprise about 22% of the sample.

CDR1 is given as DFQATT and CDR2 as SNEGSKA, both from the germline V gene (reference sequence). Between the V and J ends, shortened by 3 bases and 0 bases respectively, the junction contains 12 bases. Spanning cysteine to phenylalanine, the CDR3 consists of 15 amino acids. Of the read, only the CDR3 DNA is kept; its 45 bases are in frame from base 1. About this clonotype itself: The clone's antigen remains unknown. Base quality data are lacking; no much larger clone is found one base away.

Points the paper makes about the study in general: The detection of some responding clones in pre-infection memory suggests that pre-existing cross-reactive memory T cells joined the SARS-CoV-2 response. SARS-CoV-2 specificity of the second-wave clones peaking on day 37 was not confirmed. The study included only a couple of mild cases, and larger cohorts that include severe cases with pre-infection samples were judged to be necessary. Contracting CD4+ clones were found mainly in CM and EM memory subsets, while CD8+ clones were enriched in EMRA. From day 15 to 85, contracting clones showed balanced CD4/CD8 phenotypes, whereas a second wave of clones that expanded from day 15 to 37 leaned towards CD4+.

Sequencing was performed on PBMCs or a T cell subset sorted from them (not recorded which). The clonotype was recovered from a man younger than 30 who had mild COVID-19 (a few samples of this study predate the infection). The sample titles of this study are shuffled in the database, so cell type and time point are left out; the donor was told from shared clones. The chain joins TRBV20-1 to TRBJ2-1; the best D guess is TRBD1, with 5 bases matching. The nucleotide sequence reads TGCAGTGCTAGCTTTACAGGAAGCTCCTACAATGAGCAGTTCTTC. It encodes CSASFTGSSYNEQFF.